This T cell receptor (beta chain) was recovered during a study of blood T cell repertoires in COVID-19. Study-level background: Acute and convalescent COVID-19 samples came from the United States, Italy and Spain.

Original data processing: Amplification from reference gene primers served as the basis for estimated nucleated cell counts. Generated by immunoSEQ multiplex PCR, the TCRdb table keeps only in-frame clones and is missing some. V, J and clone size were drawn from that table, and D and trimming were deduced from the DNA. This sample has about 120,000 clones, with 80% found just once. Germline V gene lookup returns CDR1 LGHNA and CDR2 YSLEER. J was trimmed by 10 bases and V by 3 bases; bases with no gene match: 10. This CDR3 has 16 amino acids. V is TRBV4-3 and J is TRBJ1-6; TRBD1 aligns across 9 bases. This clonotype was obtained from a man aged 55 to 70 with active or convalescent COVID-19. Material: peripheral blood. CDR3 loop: CASSHKQDRGSSPLHF. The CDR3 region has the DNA TGCGCCAGCAGCCACAAACAGGACAGGGGTTCGTCACCCCTCCACTTT.